This TCR beta chain was profiled in a study of T cells in Graves' hyperthyroidism and ophthalmopathy. The CDR3 regions of TCR beta were amplified from RNA transcripts. First-round RT-PCR with HTBI primers amplified the TCR CDR3 region. MiXCR, applied by TCRdb to the multiplex PCR reads, yields one record per CDR3 protein. The sample lists about 180,000 distinct CDR3 sequences, about a sixth occurring once. The CDR3 covers 13 residues. Looked up from germline, CDR1 is SGHVS and CDR2 is FNYEAQ. Deletions cut 5 bases from V and 5 bases from J, with 13 bases between. In its sample, this clonotype was seen many times.

The V gene is TRBV7-6, the J gene TRBJ2-7, with D tentatively TRBD2 (6 bases). Sequencing was performed on blood. This TCR derives from a woman aged 45 to 65 with Graves' hyperthyroidism. The CDR3, as DNA: TGTGCCAGCAGCCCCGCGGGGCACCACGAGCAGTACTTC. It specifies CASSPAGHHEQYF.